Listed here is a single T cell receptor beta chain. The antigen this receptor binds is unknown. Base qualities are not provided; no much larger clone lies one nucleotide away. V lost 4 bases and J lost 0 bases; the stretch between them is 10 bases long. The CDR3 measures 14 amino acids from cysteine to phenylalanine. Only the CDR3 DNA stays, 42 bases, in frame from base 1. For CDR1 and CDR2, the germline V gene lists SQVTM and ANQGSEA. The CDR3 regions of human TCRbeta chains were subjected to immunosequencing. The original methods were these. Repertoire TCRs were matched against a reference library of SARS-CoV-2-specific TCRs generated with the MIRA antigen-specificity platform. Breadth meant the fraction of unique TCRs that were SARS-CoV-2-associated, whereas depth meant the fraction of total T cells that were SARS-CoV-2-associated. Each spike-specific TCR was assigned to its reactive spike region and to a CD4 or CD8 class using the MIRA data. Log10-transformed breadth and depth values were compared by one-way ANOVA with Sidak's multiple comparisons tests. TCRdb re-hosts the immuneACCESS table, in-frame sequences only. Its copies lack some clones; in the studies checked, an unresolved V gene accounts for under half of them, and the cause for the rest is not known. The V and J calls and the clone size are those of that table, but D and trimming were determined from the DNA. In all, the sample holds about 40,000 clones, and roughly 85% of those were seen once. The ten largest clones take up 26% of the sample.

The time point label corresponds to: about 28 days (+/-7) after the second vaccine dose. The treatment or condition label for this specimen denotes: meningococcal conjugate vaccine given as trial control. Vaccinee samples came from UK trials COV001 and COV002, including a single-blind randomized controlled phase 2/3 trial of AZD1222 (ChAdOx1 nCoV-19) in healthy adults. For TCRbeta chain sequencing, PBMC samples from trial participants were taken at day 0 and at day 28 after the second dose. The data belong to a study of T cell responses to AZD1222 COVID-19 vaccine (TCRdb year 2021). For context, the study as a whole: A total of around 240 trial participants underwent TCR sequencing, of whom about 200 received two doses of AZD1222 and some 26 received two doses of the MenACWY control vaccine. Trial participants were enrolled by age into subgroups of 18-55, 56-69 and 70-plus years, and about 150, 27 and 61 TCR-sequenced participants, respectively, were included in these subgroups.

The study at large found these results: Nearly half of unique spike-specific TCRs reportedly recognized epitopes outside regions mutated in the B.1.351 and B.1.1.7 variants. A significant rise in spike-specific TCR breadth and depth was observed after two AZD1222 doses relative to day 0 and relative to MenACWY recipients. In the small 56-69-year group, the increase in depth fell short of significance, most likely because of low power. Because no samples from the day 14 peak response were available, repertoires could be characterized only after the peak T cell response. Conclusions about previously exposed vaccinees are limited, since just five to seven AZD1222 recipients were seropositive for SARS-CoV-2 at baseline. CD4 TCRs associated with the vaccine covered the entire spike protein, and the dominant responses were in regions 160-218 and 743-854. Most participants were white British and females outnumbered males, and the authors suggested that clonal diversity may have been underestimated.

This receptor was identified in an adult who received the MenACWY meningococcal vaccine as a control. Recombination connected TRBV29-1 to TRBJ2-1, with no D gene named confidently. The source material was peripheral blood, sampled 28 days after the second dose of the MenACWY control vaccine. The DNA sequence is TGCAGCGTTGTTTGGGATAGCTCCTACAATGAGCAGTTCTTC. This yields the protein CSVVWDSSYNEQFF.